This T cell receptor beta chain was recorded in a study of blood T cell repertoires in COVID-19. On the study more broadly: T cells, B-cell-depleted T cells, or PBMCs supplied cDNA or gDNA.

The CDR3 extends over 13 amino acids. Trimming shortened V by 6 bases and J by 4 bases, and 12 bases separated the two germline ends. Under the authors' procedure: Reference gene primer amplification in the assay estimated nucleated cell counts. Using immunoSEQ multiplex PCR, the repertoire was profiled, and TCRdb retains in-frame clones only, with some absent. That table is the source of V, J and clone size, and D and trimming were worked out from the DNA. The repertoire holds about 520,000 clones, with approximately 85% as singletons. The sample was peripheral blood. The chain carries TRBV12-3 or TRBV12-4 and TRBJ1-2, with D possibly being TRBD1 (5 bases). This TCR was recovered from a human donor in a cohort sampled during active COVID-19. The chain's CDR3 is CASSLDSSYGYTF. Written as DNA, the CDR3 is TGTGCCAGCAGCCTCGACAGTAGCTATGGCTACACCTTC.